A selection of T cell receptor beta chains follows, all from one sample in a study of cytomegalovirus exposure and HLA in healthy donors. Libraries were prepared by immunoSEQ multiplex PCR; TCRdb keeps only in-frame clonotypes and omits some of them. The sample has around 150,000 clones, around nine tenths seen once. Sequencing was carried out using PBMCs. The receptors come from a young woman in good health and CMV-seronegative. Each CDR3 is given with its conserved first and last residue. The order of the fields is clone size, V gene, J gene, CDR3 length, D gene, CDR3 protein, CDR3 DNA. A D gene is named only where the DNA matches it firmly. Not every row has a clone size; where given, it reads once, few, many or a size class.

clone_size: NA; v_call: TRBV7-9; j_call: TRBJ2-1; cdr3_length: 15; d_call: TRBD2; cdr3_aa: CASSPTSGGAPPQFF; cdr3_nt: TGTGCCAGCAGCCCAACTAGCGGGGGGGCCCCCCCCCAGTTCTTC
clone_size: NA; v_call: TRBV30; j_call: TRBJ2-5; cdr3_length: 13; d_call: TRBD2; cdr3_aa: CAWMYRGGETQYF; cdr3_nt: TGTGCCTGGATGTACCGGGGGGGCGAGACCCAGTACTTC
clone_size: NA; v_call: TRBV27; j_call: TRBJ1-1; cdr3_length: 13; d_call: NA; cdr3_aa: CASSWTANTEAFF; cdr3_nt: TGTGCCAGCAGTTGGACAGCGAACACTGAAGCTTTCTTT
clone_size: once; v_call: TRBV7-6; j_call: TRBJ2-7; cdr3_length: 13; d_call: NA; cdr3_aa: CASSFQGSDEQYF; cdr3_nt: TGTGCCAGCAGCTTCCAGGGTAGTGACGAGCAGTACTTC
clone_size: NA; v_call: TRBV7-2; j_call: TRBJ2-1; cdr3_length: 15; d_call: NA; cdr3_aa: CASSLDGSSYNEQFF; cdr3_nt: TGTGCCAGCAGCTTAGACGGGAGCTCCTACAATGAGCAGTTCTTC
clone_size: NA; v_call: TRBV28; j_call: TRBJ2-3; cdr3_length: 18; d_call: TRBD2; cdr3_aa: CASSSPGVGGRRPDTQYF; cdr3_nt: TGTGCCAGCAGTTCACCGGGCGTCGGCGGGAGGCGTCCAGATACGCAGTATTTT
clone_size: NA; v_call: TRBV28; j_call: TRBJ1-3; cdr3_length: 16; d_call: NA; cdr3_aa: CASSLDDIRSGNTIYF; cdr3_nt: TGTGCCAGCAGTTTAGACGACATACGCTCTGGAAACACCATATATTTT
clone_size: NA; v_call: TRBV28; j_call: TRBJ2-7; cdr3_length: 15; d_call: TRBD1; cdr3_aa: CASSSIWDSEYEQYF; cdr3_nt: TGTGCCAGCAGTTCCATATGGGACAGTGAATACGAGCAGTACTTC
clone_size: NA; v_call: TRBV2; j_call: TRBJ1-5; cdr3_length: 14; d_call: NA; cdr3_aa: CASSVRRDLRPQHF; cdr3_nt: TGTGCCAGCAGTGTTCGTCGGGACTTGAGGCCCCAGCATTTT
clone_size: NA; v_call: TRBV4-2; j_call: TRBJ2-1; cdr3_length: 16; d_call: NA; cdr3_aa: CASSQEVVSSYNEQFF; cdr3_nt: TGTGCCAGCAGCCAAGAGGTCGTGAGCTCCTACAATGAGCAGTTCTTC
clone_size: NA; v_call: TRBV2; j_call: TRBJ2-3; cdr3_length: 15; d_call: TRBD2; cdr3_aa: CASRTAGGGMDTQYF; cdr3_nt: TGTGCCAGCAGAACAGCGGGGGGCGGGATGGATACGCAGTATTTT
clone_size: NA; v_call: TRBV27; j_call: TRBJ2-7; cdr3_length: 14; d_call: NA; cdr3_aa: CASSQGIPNYEQYF; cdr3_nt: TGTGCCAGCAGTCAGGGCATCCCCAACTACGAGCAGTACTTC
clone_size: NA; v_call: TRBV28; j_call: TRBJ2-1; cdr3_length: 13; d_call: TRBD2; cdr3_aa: CASSLLADTEQFF; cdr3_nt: TGTGCCAGCAGTTTACTAGCGGATACTGAGCAGTTCTTC
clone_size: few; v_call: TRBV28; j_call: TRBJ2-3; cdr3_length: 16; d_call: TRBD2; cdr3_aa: CASSPTPSGGVNTQYF; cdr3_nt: TGTGCCAGCAGCCCCACCCCTAGCGGGGGGGTCAATACGCAGTATTTT
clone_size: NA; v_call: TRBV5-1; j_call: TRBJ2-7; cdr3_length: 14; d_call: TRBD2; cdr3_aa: CASSPGAGEDEQYF; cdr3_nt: TGCGCCAGCAGCCCTGGAGCGGGAGAGGACGAGCAGTACTTC
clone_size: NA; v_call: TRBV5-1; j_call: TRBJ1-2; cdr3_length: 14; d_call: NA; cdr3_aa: CASSLGDSLYGYTF; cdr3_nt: TGCGCCAGCAGCTTGGGCGACAGCCTCTATGGCTACACCTTC
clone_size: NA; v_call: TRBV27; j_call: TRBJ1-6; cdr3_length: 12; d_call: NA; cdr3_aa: CASSETWSPLHF; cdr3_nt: TGTGCCAGCAGTGAAACATGGTCACCCCTCCACTTT
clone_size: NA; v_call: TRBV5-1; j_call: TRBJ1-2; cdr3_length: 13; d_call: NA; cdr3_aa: CASSLVSDYGYTF; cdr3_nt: TGCGCCAGCAGCTTGGTGTCTGACTATGGCTACACCTTC
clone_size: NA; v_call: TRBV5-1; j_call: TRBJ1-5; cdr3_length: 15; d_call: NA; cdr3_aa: CASSLWGVPDQPQHF; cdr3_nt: TGCGCCAGCAGCTTATGGGGGGTCCCGGATCAGCCCCAGCATTTT
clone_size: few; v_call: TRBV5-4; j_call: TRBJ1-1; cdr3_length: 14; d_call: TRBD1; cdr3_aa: CASSLGPGGSEAFF; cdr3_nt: TGTGCCAGCAGCTTGGGGCCAGGGGGGTCTGAAGCTTTCTTT
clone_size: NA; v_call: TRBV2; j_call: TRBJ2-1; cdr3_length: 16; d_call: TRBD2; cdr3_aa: CATGLAGIGRENEQFF; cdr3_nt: TGTGCCACCGGGCTAGCGGGAATAGGGCGGGAAAATGAGCAGTTCTTC
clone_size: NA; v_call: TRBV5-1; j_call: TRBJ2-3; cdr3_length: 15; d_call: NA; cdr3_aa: CASSLAGGATDTQYF; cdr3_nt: TGCGCCAGCAGCTTGGCCGGCGGGGCCACAGATACGCAGTATTTT
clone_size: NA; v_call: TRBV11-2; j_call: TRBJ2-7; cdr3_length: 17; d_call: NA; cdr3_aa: CASSHIFAGSPSYEQYF; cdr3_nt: TGTGCCAGCAGTCACATATTCGCGGGTTCGCCTTCCTACGAGCAGTACTTC
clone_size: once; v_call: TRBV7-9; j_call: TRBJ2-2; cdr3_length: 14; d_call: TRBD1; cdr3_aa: CASSSRDRVGELFF; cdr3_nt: TGTGCCAGCAGCTCAAGGGACAGGGTCGGGGAGCTGTTTTTT
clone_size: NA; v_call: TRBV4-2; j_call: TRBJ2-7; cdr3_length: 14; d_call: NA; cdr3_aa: CASSHLTGAYEQYF; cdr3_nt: TGTGCCAGCAGCCACTTGACAGGTGCATACGAGCAGTACTTC
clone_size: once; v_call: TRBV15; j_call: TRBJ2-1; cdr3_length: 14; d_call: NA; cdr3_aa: CATSRGGADNEQFF; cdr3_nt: TGTGCCACCAGCAGGGGGGGGGCCGACAATGAGCAGTTCTTC
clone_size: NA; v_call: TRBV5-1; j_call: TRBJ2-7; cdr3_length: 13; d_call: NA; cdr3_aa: CASSWGSGAEQYF; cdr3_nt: TGCGCCAGCAGCTGGGGTAGCGGCGCGGAGCAGTACTTC
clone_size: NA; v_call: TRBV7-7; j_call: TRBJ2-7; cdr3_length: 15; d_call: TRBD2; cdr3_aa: CASSLGSGLGYEQYF; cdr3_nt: TGTGCTAGCAGCTTAGGTTCCGGACTAGGATACGAGCAGTACTTC
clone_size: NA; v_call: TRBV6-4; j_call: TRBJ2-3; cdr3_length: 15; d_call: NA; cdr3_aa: CASSLSGGGTDTQYF; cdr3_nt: TGTGCCAGCAGTCTTAGCGGAGGGGGCACAGATACGCAGTATTTT
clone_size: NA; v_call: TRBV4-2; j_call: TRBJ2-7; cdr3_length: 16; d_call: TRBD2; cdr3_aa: CASSQDFSGGPPEQYF; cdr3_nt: TGTGCCAGCAGCCAAGACTTTAGCGGGGGGCCCCCCGAGCAGTACTTC
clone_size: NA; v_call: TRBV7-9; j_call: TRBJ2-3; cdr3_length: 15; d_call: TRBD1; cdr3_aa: CASSFPGQNTDTQYF; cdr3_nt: TGTGCCAGCAGCTTCCCGGGACAGAACACAGATACGCAGTATTTT
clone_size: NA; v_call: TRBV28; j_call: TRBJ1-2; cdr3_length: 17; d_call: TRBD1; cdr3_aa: CASSLGGQGAKVEGYTF; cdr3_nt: TGTGCCAGCAGTTTAGGGGGACAGGGGGCGAAGGTGGAGGGCTACACCTTC
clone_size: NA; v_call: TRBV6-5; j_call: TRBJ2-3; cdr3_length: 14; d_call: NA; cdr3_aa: CASSYQRATDTQYF; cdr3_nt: TGTGCCAGCAGTTACCAGCGCGCCACAGATACGCAGTATTTT
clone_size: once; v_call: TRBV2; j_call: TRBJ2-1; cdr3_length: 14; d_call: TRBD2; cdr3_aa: CASRDSGSGWEQFF; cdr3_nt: TGTGCCAGCAGAGATAGCGGGAGCGGTTGGGAGCAGTTCTTC
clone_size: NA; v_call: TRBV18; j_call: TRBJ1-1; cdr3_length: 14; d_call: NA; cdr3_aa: CASSPQGGFTEAFF; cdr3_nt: TGTGCCAGCTCACCACAGGGGGGGTTTACTGAAGCTTTCTTT
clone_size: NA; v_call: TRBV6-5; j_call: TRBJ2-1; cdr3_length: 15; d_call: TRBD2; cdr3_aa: CASSREGSSYNEQFF; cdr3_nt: TGTGCCAGCAGCCGGGAGGGGAGCTCCTACAATGAGCAGTTCTTC
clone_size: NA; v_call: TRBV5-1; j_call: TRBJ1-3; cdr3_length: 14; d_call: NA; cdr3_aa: CASSPDFPGNTIYF; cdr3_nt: TGCGCCAGCAGCCCGGACTTTCCCGGAAACACCATATATTTT
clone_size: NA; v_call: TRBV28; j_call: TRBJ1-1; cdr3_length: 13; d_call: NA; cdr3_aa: CASRLRENTEAFF; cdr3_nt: TGTGCCAGCAGACTCAGGGAGAACACTGAAGCTTTCTTT
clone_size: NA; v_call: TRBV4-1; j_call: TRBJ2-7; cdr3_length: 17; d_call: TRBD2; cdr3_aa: CASSRIAGGFSSYEQYF; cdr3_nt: TGCGCCAGCAGCCGGATAGCGGGGGGCTTTTCCTCCTACGAGCAGTACTTC
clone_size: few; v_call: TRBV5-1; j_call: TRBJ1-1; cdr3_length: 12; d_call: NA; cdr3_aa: CASRSMNTEAFF; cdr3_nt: TGCGCCAGCAGATCAATGAACACTGAAGCTTTCTTT
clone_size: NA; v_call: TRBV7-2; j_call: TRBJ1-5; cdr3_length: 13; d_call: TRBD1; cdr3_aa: CASGPGQGGKRHF; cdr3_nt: TGTGCCAGCGGGCCGGGACAGGGGGGGAAGCGGCATTTT
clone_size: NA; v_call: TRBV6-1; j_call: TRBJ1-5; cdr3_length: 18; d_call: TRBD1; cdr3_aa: CASSEAQRDRPLNQPQHF; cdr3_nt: TGTGCCAGCAGTGAAGCGCAGCGGGACAGGCCCTTGAATCAGCCCCAGCATTTT
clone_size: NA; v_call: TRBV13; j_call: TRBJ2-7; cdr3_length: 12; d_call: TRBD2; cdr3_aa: CASSLGASGEYF; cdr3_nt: TGTGCCAGCAGCTTAGGCGCGAGCGGGGAGTACTTC
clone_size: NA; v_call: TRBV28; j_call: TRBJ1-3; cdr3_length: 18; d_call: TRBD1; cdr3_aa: CASSPHRTNRGTGNTIYF; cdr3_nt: TGTGCCAGCAGCCCCCACCGGACTAACAGGGGGACTGGAAACACCATATATTTT
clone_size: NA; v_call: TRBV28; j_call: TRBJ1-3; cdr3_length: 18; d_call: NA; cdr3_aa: CASSLGGGRGFSGNTIYF; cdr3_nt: TGTGCCAGCAGTTTAGGCGGAGGGCGGGGGTTTTCTGGAAACACCATATATTTT
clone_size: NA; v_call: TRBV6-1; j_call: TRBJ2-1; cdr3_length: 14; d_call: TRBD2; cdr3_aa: CASRYSGDHNEQFF; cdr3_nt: TGTGCCAGCAGGTACAGCGGGGACCACAATGAGCAGTTCTTC
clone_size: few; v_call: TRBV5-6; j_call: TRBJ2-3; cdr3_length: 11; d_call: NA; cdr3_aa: CASSLSDTQYF; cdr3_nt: TGTGCCAGCAGCCTATCAGATACGCAGTATTTT
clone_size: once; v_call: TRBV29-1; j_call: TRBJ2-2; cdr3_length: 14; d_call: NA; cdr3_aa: CSAHLGGNTGELFF; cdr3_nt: TGCAGCGCCCACCTCGGGGGGAACACCGGGGAGCTGTTTTTT
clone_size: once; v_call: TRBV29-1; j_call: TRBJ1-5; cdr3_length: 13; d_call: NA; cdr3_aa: CSVARGSNQPQHF; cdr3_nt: TGCAGCGTTGCCAGGGGTAGCAATCAGCCCCAGCATTTT
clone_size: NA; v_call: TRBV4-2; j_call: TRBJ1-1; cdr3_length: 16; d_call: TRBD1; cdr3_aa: CASSPPWTGKNTEAFF; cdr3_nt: TGTGCCAGCAGCCCTCCCTGGACAGGAAAGAACACTGAAGCTTTCTTT
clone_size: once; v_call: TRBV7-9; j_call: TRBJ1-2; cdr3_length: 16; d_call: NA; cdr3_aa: CASSLERGGHNYGYTF; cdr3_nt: TGTGCCAGCAGCTTAGAGAGGGGGGGGCATAACTATGGCTACACCTTC
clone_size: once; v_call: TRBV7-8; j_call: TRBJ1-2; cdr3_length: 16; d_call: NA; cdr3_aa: CASSTAILQGSRGYTF; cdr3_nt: TGTGCCAGCAGCACGGCCATTCTGCAGGGCTCTCGTGGCTACACCTTC
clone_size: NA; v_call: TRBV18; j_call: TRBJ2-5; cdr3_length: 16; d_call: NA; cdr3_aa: CASSPRPAGAQETQYF; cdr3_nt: TGTGCCAGCTCACCACGTCCTGCAGGGGCCCAAGAGACCCAGTACTTC